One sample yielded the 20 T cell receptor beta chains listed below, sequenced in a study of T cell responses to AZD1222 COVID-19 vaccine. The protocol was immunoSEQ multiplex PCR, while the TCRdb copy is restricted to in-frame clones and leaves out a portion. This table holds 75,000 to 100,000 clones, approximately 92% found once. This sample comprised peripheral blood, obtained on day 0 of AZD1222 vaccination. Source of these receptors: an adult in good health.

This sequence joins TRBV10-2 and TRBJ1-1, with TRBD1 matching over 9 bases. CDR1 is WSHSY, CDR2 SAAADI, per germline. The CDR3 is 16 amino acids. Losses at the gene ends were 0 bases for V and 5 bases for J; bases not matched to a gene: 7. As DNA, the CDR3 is TGCGCCAGCAGTGAGTCGTGGGGACAGGGAGAGACTGAAGCTTTCTTT. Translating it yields CASSESWGQGETEAFF.

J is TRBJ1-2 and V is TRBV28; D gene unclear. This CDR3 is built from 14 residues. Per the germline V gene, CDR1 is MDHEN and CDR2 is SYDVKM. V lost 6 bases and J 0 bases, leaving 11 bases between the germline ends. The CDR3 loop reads CASSPDWANYGYTF. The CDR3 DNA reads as TGTGCCAGCAGCCCGGACTGGGCTAACTATGGCTACACCTTC.

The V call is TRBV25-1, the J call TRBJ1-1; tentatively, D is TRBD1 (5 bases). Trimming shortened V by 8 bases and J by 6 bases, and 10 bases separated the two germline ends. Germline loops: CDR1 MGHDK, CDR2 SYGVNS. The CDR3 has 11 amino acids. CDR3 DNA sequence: TGTGCCAGCCTAAGGGGCGCTGAAGCTTTCTTT. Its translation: CASLRGAEAFF.

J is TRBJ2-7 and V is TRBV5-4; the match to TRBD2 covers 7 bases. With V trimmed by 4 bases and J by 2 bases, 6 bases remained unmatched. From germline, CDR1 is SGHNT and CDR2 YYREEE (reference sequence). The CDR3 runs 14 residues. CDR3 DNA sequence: TGTGCCAGCAGCGTCCGCGGGGGAACCTACGAGCAGTACTTC. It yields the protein CASSVRGGTYEQYF.

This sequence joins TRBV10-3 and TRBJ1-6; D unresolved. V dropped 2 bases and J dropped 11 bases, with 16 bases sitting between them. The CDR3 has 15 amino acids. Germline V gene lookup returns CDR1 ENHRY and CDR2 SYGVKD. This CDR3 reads CAISENTRESTPLHF. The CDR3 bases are TGTGCCATCAGTGAGAATACCCGAGAAAGCACACCCCTCCACTTT.

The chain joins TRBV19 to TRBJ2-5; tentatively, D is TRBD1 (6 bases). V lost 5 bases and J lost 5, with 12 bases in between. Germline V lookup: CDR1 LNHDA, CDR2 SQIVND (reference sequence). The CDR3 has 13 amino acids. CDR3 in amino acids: CASSPGRGETQYF. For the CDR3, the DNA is TGTGCCAGTAGTCCTGGAAGGGGGGAGACCCAGTACTTC.

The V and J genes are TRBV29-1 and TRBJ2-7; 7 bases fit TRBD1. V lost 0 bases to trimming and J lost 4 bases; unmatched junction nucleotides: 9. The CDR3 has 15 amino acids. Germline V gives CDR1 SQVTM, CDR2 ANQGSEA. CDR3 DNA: TGCAGCGTTGAAGATCATATGACAGGGACGTACGAGCAGTACTTC. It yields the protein CSVEDHMTGTYEQYF.

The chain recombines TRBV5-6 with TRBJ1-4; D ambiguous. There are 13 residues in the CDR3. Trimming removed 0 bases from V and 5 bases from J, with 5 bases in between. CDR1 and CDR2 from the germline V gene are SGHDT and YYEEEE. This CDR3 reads CASSLAGNEKLFF. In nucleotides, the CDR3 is TGTGCCAGCAGCTTGGCCGGCAATGAAAAACTGTTTTTT.

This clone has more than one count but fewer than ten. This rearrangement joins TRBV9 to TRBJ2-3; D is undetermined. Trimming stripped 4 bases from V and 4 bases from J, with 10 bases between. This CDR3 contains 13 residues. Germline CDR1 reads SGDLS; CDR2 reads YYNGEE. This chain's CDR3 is CASSPAPADTQYF. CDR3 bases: TGTGCCAGCAGCCCTGCCCCCGCAGATACGCAGTATTTT.

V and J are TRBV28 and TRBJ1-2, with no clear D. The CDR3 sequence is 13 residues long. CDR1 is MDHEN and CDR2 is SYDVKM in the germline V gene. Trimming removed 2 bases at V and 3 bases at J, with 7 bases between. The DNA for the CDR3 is TGTGCCAGCAGTTTAGACGAGCACTATGGCTACACCTTC. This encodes CASSLDEHYGYTF.

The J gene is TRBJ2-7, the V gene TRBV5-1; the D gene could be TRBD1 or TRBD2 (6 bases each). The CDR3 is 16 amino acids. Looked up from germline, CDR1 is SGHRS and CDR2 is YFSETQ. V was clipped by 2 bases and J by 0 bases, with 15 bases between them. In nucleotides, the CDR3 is TGCGCCAGCAGCTTCCAGACGGGGGCGGTCTCCTACGAGCAGTACTTC. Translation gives CASSFQTGAVSYEQYF.

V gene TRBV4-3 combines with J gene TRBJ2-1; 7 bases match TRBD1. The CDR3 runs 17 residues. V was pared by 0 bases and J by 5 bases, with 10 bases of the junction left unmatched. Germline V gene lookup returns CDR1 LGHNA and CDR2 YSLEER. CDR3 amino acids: CASSQDPFRDSHNEQFF. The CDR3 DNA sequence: TGCGCCAGCAGCCAAGACCCCTTCCGGGACAGCCACAATGAGCAGTTCTTC.

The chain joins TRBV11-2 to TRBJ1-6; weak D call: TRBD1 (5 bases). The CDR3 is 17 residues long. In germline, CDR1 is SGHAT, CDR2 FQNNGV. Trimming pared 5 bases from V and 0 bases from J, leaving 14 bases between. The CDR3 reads CASSPRDRGSYNSPLHF. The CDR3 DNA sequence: TGTGCCAGCAGCCCAAGGGACCGGGGCTCCTATAATTCACCCCTCCACTTT. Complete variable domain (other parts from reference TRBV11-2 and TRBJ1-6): EAGVAQSPRYKIIEKRQSVAFWCNPISGHATLYWYQQILGQGPKLLIQFQNNGVVDDSQLPKDRFSAERLKGVDSTLKIQPAKLEDSAVYLCASSPRDRGSYNSPLHFGNGTRLTVT.

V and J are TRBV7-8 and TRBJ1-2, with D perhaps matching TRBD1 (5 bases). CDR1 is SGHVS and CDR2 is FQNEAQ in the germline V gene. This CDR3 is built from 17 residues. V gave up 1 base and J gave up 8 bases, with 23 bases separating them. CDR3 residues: CASSLVGRGTASPGYTF. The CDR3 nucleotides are TGTGCCAGCAGCTTAGTAGGTCGAGGGACGGCCAGTCCCGGCTACACCTTC.

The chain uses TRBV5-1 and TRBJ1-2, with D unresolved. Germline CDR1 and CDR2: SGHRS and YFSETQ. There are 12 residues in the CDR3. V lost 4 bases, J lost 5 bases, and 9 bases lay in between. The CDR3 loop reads CASSDTEYGYTF. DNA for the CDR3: TGCGCCAGCAGCGATACAGAGTATGGCTACACCTTC.

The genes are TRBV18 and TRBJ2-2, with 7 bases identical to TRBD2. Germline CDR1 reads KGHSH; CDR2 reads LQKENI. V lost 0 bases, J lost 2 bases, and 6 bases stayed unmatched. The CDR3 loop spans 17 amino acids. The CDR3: CASSPPGGSPNTGELFF. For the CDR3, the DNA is TGTGCCAGCTCACCACCGGGCGGGAGTCCAAACACCGGGGAGCTGTTTTTT.

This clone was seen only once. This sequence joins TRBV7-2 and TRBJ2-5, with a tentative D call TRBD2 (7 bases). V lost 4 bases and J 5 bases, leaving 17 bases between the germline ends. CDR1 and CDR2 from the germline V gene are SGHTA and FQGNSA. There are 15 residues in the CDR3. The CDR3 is CASSWGGGSGETQYF. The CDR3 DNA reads TGTGCCAGCAGCTGGGGGGGCGGGAGTGGTGAGACCCAGTACTTC.

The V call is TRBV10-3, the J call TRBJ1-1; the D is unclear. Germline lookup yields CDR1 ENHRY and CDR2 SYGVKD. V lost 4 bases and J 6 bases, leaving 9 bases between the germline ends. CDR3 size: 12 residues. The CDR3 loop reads CAISGGGAEAFF. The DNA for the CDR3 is TGTGCCATCAGTGGGGGTGGGGCTGAAGCTTTCTTT.

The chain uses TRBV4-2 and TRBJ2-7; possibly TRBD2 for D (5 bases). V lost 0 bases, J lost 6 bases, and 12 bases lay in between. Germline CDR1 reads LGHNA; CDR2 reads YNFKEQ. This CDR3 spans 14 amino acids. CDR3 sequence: CASSQEEGQREQYF. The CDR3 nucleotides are TGTGCCAGCAGCCAAGAAGAGGGCCAACGCGAGCAGTACTTC.

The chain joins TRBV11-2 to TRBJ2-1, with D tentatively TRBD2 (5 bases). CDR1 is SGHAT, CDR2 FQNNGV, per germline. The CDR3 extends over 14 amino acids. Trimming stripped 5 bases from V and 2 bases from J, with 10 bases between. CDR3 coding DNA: TGTGCCAGCAGCCTACGGACTGCCTACAATGAGCAGTTCTTC. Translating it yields CASSLRTAYNEQFF.